This T cell receptor beta chain came from a study of response to subunit inactivated influenza vaccine. The length of the CDR3 is 16 residues. The junction had 9 bases not matched to a gene; V was cut back by 4 bases and J by 8 bases. Germline V gene lookup returns CDR1 LGHDT and CDR2 YNNKEL (reference sequence). TCRdb reprocessed the RT-PCR reads via MiXCR and lists one record per CDR3 protein. The sample has 530,000 or so distinct CDR3 sequences, about 25% seen once. This clonotype was detected a few times. As yet, its antigen is unknown. Points from the study as a whole: Few new T cells, the authors suggested, are recruited by each seasonal influenza vaccination.

This receptor was taken from a man aged 50 to 59 who received an inactivated influenza vaccine. The J gene is TRBJ2-4, the V gene TRBV3-1; 12 bases agree with TRBD1. Sequenced here: CD4+ T cells sorted from PBMCs, sampled more than 4 days after vaccination. CDR3 region: CASSPEPGQGADIQYF. DNA of the CDR3: TGTGCCAGCAGCCCCGAACCGGGACAGGGGGCGGACATTCAGTACTTC. The full variable domain, in which reference TRBV3-1 and TRBJ2-4 provide the parts outside the CDR3, is DTAVSQTPKYLVTQMGNDKSIKCEQNLGHDTMYWYKQDSKKFLKIMFSYNNKELIINETVPNRFSPKSPDKAHLNLHINSLELGDSAVYFCASSPEPGQGADIQYFGAGTRLSVL.